The 10 T cell receptor beta chains below all came from one sample that was sequenced in a study of shared clonotypes between healthy human individuals. Sequenced by immunoSEQ multiplex PCR; TCRdb stores in-frame clones only, minus some. In the table there are about 2.1 million clones, 93% of which are singletons. Naive CD8 cells lacked CD45RO, underwent positive selection for CCR7 and left out terminally differentiated effector memory CD45RA+ cells. Input material: naive CD8+ T cells from PBMCs. Receptors were obtained from a man aged 18 to 29 in good health. Some clones in this sample may be carry-over from other donors' samples.

The chain joins TRBV28 to TRBJ1-4; D remains ambiguous. The V gene's germline CDR1 is MDHEN and CDR2 SYDVKM. This CDR3 is built from 18 residues. V was clipped by 2 bases and J by 8 bases, with 24 bases between them. The CDR3 nucleotides read TGTGCCAGCAGTTTAGGGCGCATCGGGGTCCGGGTTGAGGAAAAACTGTTTTTT. Protein: CASSLGRIGVRVEEKLFF.

The V call is TRBV19, the J call TRBJ2-1; 7 nucleotides align to TRBD1. This CDR3 comprises 15 residues. CDR1 and CDR2 (germline): LNHDA, SQIVND (reference sequence). J lost 4 bases, V lost 6 bases, and 9 bases had no gene match. CDR3 loop: CASSQGQRPYNEQFF. The CDR3 region has the DNA TGTGCCAGTAGCCAGGGACAGCGACCTTACAATGAGCAGTTCTTC.

The CDR3 DNA reads as TGCGCCAGCAGCCAAAGCTACAGGGGTCGAAATAGCTATGGCTACACCTTC. It is translated as CASSQSYRGRNSYGYTF. This chain joins TRBV4-3 and TRBJ1-2; 7 bases agree with TRBD1. This CDR3 spans 17 amino acids. CDR1 LGHNA and CDR2 YSLEER come from the germline V gene. Trimming cost V 2 bases and J 4 bases; bases outside gene matches: 13.

This chain links TRBV6-1 with TRBJ2-3; 9 bases match TRBD2. This CDR3 is built from 17 residues. The V gene's germline CDR1 is MNHNS and CDR2 SASEGT. The V gene end was trimmed by 1 base and the J gene end by 6 bases; junction bases not matched to a gene: 11. CDR3 region: CASSEEGVGLAIDTQYF. The CDR3, as DNA: TGTGCCAGCAGTGAAGAGGGCGTAGGACTAGCGATCGATACGCAGTATTTT.

V and J are TRBV4-1 and TRBJ2-3, with 7 bases matching TRBD2. J gave up 0 bases and V 4 bases, and 4 bases lay outside the gene matches. Germline V gene sequence: CDR1 MGHRA, CDR2 YSYEKL. CDR3 length: 15 amino acids. For the CDR3, the DNA is TGCGCCAGCAGCCGGGGTAGCGGGAGCACAGATACGCAGTATTTT. It translates to CASSRGSGSTDTQYF.

The rearrangement joins TRBV18 to TRBJ1-1, with D perhaps TRBD1 (5 bases). Germline values: CDR1 KGHSH, CDR2 LQKENI. This CDR3 is built from 15 residues. Deletions cut 4 bases from V and 4 bases from J, with 16 bases between. The chain's CDR3 is CASSQRGGVATEAFF. CDR3 in DNA: TGTGCCAGCTCACAACGCGGAGGGGTGGCCACTGAAGCTTTCTTT.

The gene calls are TRBV27 and TRBJ2-5; possibly TRBD1 or TRBD2 for D (5 bases each). Trimming removed 6 bases at V and 0 bases at J, with 17 bases between. There are 16 residues in the CDR3. Germline-derived CDR1 and CDR2 are MNHEY and SMNVEV (reference sequence). CDR3 bases: TGTGCCAGCAGCCAAACCGGGACCGAGTACCAAGAGACCCAGTACTTC. Translated, it gives CASSQTGTEYQETQYF.

To note about this clone: This specimen includes other DNA sequences encoding the same CDR3. This rearrangement joins TRBV10-3 to TRBJ2-7; no reliable D call. The CDR3 covers 11 residues. Trimming pared 4 bases from V and 4 bases from J, leaving 5 bases between. In germline, CDR1 is ENHRY, CDR2 SYGVKD. CDR3 nucleotide sequence: TGTGCCATCAGTGCTGGTTACGAGCAGTACTTC. Amino acids: CAISAGYEQYF.

The chain links TRBV4-2 to TRBJ2-3, with 9 nucleotides matching TRBD2. CDR1 is LGHNA, CDR2 YNFKEQ, per germline. This CDR3 is 17 amino acids long. V dropped 1 base and J dropped 1; count of bases not matched to a gene: 6. CDR3 in DNA: TGTGCCAGCAGCCAAGCTCTTGCGGGAGGGGGCACAGATACGCAGTATTTT. This codes for CASSQALAGGGTDTQYF.

The chain uses TRBV11-2 and TRBJ2-1, with D unclear. There are 15 residues in the CDR3. Trimming left V 5 bases short and J 4 bases short, with 15 bases between. Germline V gives CDR1 SGHAT, CDR2 FQNNGV. CDR3 sequence: CASSAEISAYNEQFF. The CDR3 DNA reads TGTGCCAGCAGCGCCGAAATAAGCGCATACAATGAGCAGTTCTTC.